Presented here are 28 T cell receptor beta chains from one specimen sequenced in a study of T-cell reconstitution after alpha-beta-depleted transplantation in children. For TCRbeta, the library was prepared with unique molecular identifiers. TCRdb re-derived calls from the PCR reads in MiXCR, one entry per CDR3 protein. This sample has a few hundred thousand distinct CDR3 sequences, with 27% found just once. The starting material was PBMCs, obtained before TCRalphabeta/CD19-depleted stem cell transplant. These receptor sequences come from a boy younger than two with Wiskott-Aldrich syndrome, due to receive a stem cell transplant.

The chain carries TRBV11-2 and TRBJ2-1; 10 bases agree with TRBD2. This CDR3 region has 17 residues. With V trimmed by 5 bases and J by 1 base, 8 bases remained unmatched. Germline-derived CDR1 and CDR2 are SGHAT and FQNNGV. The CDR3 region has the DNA TGTGCCAGCAGCCCCCGGGCTAGCGGGAGATCCTACAATGAGCAGTTCTTC. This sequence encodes CASSPRASGRSYNEQFF.

CDR3 protein: CASSPMRLSNTGELFF. The CDR3 bases are TGCGCCAGCAGCCCGATGAGACTTTCGAACACCGGGGAGCTGTTTTTT. The V call is TRBV5-1, the J call TRBJ2-2; D is unresolved. Germline CDR1 reads SGHRS; CDR2 reads YFSETQ. Trimming took 4 bases from V and 0 from J, leaving 13 bases between them. The CDR3 covers 16 residues. The full variable domain, rest sourced from reference TRBV5-1 and TRBJ2-2, is KAGVTQTPRYLIKTRGQQVTLSCSPISGHRSVSWYQQTPGQGLQFLFEYFSETQRNKGNFPGRFSGRQFSNSRSEMNVSTLELGDSALYLCASSPMRLSNTGELFFGEGSRLTVL.

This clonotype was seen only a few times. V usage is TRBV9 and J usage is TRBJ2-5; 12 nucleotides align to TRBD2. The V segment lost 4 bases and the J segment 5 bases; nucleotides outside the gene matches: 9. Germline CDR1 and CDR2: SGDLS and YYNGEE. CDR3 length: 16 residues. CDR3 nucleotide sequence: TGTGCCAGCAGCTGGGGGACTAGCGGGCTTCGGGAGACCCAGTACTTC. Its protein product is CASSWGTSGLRETQYF. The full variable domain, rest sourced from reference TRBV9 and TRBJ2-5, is DSGVTQTPKHLITATGQRVTLRCSPRSGDLSVYWYQQSLDQGLQFLIQYYNGEERAKGNILERFSAQQFPDLHSELNLSSLELGDSALYFCASSWGTSGLRETQYFGPGTRLLVL.

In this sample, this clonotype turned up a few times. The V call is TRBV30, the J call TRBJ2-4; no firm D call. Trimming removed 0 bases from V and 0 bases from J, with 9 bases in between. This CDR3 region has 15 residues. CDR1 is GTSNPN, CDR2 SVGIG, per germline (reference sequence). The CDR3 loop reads CAWSVGVLAKNIQYF. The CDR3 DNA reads TGTGCCTGGAGTGTTGGGGTGCTAGCCAAAAACATTCAGTACTTC.

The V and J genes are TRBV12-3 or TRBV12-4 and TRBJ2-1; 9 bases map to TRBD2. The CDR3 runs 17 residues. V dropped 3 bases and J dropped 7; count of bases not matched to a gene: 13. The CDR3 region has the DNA TGTGCCAGCAGTTTCTCGGTTAGCGGGAGACTTAGGAATGAGCAGTTCTTC. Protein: CASSFSVSGRLRNEQFF.

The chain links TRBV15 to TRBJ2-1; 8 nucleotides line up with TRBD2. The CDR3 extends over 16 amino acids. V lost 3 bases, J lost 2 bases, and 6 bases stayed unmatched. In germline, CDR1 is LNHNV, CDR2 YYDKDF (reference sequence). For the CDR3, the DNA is TGTGCCACCAGCAGGGGACTAGGGGTTGCCTACAATGAGCAGTTCTTC. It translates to CATSRGLGVAYNEQFF.

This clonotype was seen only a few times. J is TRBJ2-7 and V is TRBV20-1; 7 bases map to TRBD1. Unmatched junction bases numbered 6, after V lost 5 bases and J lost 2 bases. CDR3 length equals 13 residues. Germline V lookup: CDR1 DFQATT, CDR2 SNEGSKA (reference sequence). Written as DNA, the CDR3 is TGCAGTGCTCGTCCGGGACAGCCCTACGAGCAGTACTTC. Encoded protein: CSARPGQPYEQYF.

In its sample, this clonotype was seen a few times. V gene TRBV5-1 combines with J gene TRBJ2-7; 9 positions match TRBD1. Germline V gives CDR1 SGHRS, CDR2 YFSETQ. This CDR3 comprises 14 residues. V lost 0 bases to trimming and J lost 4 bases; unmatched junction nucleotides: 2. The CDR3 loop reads CASSLEGQGYEQYF. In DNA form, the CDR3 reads TGCGCCAGCAGCTTGGAGGGACAGGGATACGAGCAGTACTTC.

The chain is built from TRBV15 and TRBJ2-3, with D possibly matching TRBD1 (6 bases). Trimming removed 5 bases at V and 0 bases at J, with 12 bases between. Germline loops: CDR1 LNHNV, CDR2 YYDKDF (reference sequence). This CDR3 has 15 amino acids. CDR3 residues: CATSVGTGSTDTQYF. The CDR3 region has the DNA TGTGCCACCAGCGTGGGAACAGGGAGCACAGATACGCAGTATTTT.

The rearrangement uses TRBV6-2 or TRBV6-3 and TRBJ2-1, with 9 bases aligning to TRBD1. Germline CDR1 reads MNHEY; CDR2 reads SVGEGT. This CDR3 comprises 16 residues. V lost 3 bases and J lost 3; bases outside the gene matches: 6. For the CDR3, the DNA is TGTGCCAGCAGTTATGCCCGGGACAGGGTCTACAATGAGCAGTTCTTC. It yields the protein CASSYARDRVYNEQFF.

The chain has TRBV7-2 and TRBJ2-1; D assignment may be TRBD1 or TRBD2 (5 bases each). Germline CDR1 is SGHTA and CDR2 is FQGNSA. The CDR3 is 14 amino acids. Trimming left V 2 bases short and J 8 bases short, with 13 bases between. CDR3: CASSLRFRDDEQFF. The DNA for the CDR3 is TGTGCCAGCAGCTTAAGGTTCAGGGACGATGAGCAGTTCTTC.

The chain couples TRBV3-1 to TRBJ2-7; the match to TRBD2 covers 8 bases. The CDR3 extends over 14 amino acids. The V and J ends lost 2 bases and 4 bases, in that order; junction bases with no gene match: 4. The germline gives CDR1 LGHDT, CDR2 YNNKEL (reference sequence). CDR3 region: CASSQSGSSYEQYF. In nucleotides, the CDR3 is TGTGCCAGCAGCCAAAGCGGGAGTAGTTACGAGCAGTACTTC.

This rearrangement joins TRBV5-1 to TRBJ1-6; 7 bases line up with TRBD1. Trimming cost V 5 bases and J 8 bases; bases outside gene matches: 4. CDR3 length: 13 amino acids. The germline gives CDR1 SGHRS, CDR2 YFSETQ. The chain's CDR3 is CASSSQGDSPLHF. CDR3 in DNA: TGCGCCAGCAGTAGTCAGGGGGATTCACCCCTCCACTTT.

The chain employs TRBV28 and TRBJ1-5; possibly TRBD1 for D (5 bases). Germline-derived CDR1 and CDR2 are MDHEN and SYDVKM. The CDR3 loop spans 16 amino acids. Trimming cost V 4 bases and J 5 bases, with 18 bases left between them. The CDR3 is CASSSGAGVGDQPQHF. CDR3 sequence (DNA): TGTGCCAGCAGTTCCGGGGCGGGGGTCGGCGATCAGCCCCAGCATTTT. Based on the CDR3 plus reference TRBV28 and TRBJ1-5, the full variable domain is DVKVTQSSRYLVKRTGEKVFLECVQDMDHENMFWYRQDPGLGLRLIYFSYDVKMKEKGDIPEGYSVSREKKERFSLILESASTNQTSMYLCASSSGAGVGDQPQHFGDGTRLSIL.

Written as DNA, the CDR3 is TGCGCCAGCAGTGACCGGACAGGACGGGCTAATGAAAAACTGTTTTTT. It codes for CASSDRTGRANEKLFF. The chain has TRBV5-1 and TRBJ1-4; 7 bases align to TRBD1. This CDR3 spans 16 amino acids. J gave up 3 bases and V 5 bases, and 10 bases lay outside the gene matches. From germline, CDR1 is SGHRS and CDR2 YFSETQ.

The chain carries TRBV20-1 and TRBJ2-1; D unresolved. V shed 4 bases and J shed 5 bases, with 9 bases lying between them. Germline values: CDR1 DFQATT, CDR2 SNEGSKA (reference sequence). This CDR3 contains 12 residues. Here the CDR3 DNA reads TGCAGTGCTAATAAGGGCGACAATGAGCAGTTCTTC. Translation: CSANKGDNEQFF.

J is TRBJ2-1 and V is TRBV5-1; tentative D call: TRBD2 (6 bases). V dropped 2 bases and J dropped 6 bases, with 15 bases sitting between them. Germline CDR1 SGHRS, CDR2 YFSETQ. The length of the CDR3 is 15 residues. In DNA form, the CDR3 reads TGCGCCAGCAGCTTAGGACTCTTGGGGGGCAATGAGCAGTTCTTC. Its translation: CASSLGLLGGNEQFF.

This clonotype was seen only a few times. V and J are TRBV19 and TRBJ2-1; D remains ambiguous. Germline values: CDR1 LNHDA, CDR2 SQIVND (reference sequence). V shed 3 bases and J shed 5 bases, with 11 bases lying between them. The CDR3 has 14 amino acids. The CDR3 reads CASSIFRSDNEQFF. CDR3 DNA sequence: TGTGCCAGTAGTATCTTTAGGAGCGACAATGAGCAGTTCTTC.

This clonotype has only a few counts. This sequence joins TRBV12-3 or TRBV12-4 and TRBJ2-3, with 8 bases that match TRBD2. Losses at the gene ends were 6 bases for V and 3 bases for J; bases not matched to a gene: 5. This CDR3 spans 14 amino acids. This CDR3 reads CASRPERETDTQYF. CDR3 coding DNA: TGTGCCAGCAGACCTGAGCGGGAGACAGATACGCAGTATTTT.

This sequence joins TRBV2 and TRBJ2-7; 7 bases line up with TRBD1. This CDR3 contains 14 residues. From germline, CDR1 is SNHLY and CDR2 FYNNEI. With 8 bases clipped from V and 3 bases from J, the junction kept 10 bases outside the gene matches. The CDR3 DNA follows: TGTGCCAGCTACTTGGACAGGAATCACTACGAGCAGTACTTC. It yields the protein CASYLDRNHYEQYF. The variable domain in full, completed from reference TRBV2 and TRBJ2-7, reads EPEVTQTPSHQVTQMGQEVILRCVPISNHLYFYWYRQILGQKVEFLVSFYNNEISEKSEIFDDQFSVERPDGSNFTLKIRSTKLEDSAMYFCASYLDRNHYEQYFGPGTRLTVT.

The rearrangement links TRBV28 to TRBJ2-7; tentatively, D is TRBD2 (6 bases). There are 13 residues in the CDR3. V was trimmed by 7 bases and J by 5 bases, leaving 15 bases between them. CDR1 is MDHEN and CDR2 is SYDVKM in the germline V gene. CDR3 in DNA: TGTGCCAGCACTGAAAGGCCGGGGGACGAGCAGTACTTC. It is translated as CASTERPGDEQYF.

The CDR3 loop is CASSFRPPTGYGAYGYTF. CDR3 nucleotide sequence: TGTGCCAGCAGTTTTAGGCCCCCGACAGGATATGGGGCCTATGGCTACACCTTC. J is TRBJ1-2 and V is TRBV27; D may be TRBD1 (6 bases). V was cut by 3 bases and J by 4 bases, with 24 bases left in between. Per germline, CDR1 MNHEY and CDR2 SMNVEV (reference sequence). CDR3 length: 18 amino acids.

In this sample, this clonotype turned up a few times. The CDR3 protein is CASSSLAGVPNEQFF. As DNA, the CDR3 is TGTGCCAGCAGCTCCCTAGCGGGAGTGCCCAATGAGCAGTTCTTC. The chain links TRBV7-2 to TRBJ2-1; 10 nucleotides align to TRBD2. Germline V CDR1 and CDR2: SGHTA, FQGNSA. CDR3 size: 15 residues. The junction had 6 bases not matched to a gene; V was cut back by 4 bases and J by 6 bases.

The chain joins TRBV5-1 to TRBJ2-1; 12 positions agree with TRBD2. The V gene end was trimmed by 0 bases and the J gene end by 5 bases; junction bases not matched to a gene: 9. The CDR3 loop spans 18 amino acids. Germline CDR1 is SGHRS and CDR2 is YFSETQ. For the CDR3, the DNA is TGCGCCAGCAGCTTGGGCGGCCTGACTAGCGGGGGCCACAATGAGCAGTTCTTC. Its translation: CASSLGGLTSGGHNEQFF.

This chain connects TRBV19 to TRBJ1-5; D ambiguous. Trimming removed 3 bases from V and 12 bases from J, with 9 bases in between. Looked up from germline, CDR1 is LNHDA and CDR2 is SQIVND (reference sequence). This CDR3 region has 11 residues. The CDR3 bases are TGTGCCAGTAGTATGGGAGCCGTCCAGCATTTT. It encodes CASSMGAVQHF.

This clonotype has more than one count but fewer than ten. The CDR3 sequence: CASSPGTGASEQFF. The CDR3 DNA sequence: TGCGCCAGCAGCCCCGGGACGGGGGCTAGCGAGCAGTTCTTC. V gene TRBV5-1 combines with J gene TRBJ2-1; D assignment may be TRBD1 or TRBD2 (6 bases each). Germline V gene lookup returns CDR1 SGHRS and CDR2 YFSETQ. Trimming took 4 bases from V and 10 from J, leaving 18 bases between them. The CDR3 contains 14 residues.

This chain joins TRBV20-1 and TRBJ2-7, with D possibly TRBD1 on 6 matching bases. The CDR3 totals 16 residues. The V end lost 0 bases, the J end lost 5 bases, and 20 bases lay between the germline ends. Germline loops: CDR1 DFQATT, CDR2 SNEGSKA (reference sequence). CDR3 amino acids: CSAREWLLGRDNEQYF. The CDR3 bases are TGCAGTGCTAGAGAGTGGTTATTGGGCAGGGACAACGAGCAGTACTTC.

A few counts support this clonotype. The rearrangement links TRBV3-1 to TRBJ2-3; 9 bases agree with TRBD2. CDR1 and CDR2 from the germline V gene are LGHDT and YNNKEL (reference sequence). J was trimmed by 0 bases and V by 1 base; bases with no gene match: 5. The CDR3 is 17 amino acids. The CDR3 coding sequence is TGTGCCAGCAGCCAAGCCCTAACTAGCGGGAGCACAGATACGCAGTATTTT. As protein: CASSQALTSGSTDTQYF.